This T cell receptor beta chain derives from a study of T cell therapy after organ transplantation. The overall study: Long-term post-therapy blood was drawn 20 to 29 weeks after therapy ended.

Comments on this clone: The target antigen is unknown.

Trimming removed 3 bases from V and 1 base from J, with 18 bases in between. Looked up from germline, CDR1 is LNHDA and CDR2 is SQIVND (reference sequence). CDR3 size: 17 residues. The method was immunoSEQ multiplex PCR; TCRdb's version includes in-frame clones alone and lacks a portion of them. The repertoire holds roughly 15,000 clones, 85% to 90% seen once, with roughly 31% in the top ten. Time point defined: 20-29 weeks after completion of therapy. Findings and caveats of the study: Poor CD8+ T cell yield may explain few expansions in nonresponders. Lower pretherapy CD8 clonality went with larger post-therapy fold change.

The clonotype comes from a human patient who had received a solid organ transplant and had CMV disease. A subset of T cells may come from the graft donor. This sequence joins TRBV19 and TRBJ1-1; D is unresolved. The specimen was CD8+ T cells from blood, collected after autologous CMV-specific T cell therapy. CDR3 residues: CASSILVRGPPNTEAFF. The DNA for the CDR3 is TGTGCCAGTAGTATTCTGGTCCGAGGACCCCCGAACACTGAAGCTTTCTTT.